This TCR beta chain was sequenced in a study of T-cell memory formation after mild COVID-19. The ends lost 1 base at V and 5 bases at J; junction bases unmatched: 12. Germline values: CDR1 DFQATT, CDR2 SNEGSKA (reference sequence). CDR3 size: 18 residues. Whole-study results and caveats: Shrinking CD4+ clones were chiefly CM and EM; CD8+ ones were chiefly EMRA.

Notes on this clonotype: Antigen: not known.

TCRdb re-analysed the 5' RACE reads in MiXCR, keeping a single row per CDR3 protein. Of hundreds of thousands of distinct CDR3 sequences listed, roughly 25% are singletons. The sequenced material came from PBMCs or a T cell subset sorted from them (not recorded which). The gene calls are TRBV20-1 and TRBJ2-1; 12 positions agree with TRBD2. The TCR comes from an adult woman who had mild COVID-19 (a few samples of this study predate the infection). Cell type and time point are not known. This CDR3 reads CSARVIFFRTSGDNEQFF. DNA of the CDR3: TGCAGTGCTAGAGTAATTTTTTTTCGGACTAGCGGGGACAATGAGCAGTTCTTC.